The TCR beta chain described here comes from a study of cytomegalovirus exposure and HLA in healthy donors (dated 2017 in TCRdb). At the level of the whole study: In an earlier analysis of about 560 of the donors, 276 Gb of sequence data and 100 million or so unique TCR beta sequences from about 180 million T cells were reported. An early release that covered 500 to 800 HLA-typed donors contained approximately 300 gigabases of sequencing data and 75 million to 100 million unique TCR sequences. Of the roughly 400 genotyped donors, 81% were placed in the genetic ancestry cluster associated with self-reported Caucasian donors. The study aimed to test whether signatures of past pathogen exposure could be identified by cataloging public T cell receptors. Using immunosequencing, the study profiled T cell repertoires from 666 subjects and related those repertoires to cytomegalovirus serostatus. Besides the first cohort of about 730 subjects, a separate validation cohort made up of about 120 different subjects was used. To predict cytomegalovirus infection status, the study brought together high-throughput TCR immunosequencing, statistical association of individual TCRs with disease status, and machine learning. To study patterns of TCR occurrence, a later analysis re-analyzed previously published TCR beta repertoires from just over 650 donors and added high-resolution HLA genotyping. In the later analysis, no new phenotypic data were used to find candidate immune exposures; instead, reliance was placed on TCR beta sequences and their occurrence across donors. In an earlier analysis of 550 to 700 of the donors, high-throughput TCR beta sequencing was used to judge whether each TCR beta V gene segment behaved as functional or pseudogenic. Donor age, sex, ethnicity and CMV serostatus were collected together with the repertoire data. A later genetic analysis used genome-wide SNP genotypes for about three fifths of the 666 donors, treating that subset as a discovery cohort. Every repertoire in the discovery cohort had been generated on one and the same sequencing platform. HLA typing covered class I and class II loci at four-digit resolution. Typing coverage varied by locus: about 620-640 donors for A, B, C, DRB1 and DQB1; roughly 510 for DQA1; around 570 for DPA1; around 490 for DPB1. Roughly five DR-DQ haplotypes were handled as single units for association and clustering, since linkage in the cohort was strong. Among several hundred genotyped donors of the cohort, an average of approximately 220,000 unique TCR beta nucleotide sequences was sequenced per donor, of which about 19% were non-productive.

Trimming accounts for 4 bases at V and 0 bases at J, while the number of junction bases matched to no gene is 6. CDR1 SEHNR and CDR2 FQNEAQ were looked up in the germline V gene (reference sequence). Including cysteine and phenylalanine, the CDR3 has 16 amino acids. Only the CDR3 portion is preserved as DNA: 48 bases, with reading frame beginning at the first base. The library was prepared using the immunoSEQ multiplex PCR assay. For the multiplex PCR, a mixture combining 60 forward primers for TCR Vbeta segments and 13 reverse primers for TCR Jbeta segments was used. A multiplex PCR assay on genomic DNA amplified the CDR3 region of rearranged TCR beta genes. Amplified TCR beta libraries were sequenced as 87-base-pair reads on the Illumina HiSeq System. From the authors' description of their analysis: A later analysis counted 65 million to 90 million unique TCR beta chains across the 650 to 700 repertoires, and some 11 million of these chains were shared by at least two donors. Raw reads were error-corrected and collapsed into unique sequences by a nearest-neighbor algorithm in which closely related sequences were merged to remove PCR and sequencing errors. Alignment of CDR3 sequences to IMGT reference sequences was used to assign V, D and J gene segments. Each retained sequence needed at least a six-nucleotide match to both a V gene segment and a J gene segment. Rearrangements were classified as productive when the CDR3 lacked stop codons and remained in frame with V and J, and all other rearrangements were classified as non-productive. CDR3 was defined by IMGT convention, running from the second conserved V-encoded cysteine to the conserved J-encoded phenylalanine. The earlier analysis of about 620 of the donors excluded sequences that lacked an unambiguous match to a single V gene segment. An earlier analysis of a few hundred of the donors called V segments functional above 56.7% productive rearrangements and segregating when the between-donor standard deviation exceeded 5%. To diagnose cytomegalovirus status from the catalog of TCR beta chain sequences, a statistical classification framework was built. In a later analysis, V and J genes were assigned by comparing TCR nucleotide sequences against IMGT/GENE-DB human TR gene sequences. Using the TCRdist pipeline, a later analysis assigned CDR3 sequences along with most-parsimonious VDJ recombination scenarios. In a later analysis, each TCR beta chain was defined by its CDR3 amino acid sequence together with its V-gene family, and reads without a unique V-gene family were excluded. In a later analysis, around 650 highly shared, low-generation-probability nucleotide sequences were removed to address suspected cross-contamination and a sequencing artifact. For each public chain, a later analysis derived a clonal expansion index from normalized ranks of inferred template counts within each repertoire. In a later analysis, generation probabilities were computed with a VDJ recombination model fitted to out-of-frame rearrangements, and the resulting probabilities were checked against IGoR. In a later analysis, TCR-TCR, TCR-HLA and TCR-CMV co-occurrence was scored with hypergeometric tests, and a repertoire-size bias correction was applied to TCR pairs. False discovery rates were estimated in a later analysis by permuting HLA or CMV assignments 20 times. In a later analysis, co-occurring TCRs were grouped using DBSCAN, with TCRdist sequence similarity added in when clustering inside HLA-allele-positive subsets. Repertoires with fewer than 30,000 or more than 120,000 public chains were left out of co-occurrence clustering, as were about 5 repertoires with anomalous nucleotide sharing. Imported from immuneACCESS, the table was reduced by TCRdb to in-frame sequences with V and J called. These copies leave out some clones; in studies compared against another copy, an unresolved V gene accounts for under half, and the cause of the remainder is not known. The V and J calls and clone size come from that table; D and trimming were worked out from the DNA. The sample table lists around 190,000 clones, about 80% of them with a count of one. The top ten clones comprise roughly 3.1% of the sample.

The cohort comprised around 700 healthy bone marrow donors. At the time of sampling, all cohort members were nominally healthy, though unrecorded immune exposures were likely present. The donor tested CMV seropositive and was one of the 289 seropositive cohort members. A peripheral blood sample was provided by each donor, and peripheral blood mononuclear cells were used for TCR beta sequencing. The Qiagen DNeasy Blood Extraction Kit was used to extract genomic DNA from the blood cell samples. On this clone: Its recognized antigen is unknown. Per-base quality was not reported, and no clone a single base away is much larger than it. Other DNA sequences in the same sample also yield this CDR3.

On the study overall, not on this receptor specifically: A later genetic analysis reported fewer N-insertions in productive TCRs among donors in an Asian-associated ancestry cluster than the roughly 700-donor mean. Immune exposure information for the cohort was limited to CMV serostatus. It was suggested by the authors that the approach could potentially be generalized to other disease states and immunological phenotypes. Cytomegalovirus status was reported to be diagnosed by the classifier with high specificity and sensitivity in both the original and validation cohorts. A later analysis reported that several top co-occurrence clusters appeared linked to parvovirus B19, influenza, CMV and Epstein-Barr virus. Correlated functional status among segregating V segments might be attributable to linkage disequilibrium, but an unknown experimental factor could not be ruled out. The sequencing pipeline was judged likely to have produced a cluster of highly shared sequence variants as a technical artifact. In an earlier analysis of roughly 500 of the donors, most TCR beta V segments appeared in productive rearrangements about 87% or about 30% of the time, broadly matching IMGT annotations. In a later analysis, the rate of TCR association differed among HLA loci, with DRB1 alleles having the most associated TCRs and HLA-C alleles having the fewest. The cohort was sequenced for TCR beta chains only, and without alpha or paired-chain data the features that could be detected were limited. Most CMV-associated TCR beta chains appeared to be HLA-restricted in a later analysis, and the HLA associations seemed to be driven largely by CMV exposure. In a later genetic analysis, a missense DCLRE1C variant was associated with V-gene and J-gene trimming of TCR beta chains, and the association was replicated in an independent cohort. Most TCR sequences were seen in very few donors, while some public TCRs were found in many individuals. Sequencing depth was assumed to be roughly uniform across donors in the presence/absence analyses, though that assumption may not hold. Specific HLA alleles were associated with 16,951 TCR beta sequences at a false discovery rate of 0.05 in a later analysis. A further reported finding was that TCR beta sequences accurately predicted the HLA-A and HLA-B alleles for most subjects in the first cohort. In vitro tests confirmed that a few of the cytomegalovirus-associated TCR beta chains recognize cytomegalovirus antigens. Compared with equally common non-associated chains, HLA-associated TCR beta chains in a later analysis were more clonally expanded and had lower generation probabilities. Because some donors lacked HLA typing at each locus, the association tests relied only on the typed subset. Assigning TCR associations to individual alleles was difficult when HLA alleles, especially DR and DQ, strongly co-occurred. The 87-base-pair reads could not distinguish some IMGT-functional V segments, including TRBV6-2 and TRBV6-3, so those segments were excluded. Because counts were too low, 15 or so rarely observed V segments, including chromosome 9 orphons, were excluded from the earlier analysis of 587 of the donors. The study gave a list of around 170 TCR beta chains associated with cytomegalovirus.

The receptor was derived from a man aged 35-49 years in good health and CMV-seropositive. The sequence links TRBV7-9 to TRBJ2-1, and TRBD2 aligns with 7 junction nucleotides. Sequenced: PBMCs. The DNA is TGTGCCAGCAGCTCGCGACTAGCCAGCTCCTACAATGAGCAGTTCTTC. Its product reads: CASSSRLASSYNEQFF.